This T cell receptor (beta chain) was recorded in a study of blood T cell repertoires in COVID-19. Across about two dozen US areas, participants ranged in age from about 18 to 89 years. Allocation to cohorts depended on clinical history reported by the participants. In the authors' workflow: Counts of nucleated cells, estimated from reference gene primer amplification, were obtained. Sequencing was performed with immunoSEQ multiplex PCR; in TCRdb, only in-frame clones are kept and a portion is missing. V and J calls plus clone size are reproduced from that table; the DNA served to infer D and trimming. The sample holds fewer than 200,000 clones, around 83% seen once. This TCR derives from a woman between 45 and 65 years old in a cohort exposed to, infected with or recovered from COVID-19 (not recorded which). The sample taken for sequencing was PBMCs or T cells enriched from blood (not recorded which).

The CDR3 region is CASRPLGTGANVLTF. CDR3 in DNA: TGTGCCAGTAGACCCCTCGGGACTGGGGCCAACGTCCTGACTTTC. This chain joins TRBV7-3 and TRBJ2-6; D is perhaps TRBD2 (5 bases). V lost 9 bases and J 2 bases, leaving 14 bases between the germline ends. The CDR3 is 15 amino acids. CDR1 and CDR2 (germline): SGHTA, FQGTGA.